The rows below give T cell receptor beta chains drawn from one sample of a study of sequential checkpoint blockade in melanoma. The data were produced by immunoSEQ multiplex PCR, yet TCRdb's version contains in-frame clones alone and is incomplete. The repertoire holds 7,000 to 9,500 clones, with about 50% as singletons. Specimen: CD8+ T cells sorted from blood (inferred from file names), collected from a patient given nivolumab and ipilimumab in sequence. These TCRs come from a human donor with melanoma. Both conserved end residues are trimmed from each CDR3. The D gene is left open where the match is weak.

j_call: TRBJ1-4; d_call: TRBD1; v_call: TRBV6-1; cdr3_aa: ASSGQGDSEKLF
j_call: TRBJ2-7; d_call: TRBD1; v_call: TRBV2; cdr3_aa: ASRGTGSNEQY
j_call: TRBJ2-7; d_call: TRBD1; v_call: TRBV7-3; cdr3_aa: ASIATGTAYEQY
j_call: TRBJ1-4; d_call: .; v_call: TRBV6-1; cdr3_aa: ASSEPEGYYEKLF
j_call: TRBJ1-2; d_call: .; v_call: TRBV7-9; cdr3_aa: ASSPRTVNGYT
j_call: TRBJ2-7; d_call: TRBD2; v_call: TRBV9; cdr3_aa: ASSRASGASYEQY
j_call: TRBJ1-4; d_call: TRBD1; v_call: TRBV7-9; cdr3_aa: ASSSSGGLGKLF
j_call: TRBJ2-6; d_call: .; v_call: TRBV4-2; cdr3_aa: ASRAGANVLT
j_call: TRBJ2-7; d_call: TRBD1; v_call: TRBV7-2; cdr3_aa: ASSLDATGDEQY
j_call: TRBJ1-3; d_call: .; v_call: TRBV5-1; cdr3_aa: ASSFSNTIY
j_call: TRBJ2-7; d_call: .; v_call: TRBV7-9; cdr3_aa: ASRIGGEENYEQY
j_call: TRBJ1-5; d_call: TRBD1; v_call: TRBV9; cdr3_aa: ASSPGTGGHQPQH
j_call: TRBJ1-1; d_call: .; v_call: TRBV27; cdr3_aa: ASETGSGTEAF
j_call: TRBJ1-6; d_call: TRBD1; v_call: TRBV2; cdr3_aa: ASIPGQTLSPLH
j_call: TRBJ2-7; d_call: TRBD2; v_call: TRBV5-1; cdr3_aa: ASSTTSGYEQY
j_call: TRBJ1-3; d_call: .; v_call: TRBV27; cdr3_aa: ASSYTGPSLQGSGNTIY
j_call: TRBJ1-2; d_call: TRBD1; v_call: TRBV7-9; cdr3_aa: ASSPRLEQGAGGYT
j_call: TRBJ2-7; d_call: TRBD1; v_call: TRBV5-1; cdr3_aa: ASRAGTGGFEQY
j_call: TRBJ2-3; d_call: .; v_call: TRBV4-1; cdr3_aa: ASSQGNHPGDTQY
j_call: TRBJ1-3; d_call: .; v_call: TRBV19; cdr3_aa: ATLLGGTIY
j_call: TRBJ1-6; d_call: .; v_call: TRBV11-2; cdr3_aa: ASSLDSIGDTKLLH